The rows below give T cell receptor beta chains drawn from one sample of a study of shared clonotypes between healthy human individuals. Generated by immunoSEQ multiplex PCR, the TCRdb table keeps only in-frame clones and is missing some. This repertoire shows about 2 million clones, approximately 95% found once; its top ten account for 1.2%. The sample comprised naive CD8+ T cells sorted from blood. Receptors were obtained from a man aged 18-30 years in good health. Each CDR3 is given with its conserved first and last residue. Each record gives: V gene, J gene, clone size, CDR3 length, D gene, CDR3 protein, CDR3 DNA. The D gene is left open where the match is weak. Size is omitted from some rows. Given values are once, few, many or a class for expanded clones.

TRBV5-4	TRBJ2-7	-	14	TRBD1	CASSLGQGLGEQYF	TGTGCCAGCAGCCTGGGACAGGGGCTAGGCGAGCAGTACTTC
TRBV27	TRBJ1-5	-	16	TRBD1	CASSTFWTGDNQPQHF	TGTGCCAGCAGTACCTTTTGGACAGGGGATAATCAGCCCCAGCATTTT
TRBV1	TRBJ1-1	once	16	-	CTSSQDCRGPDTEAFF	TGCACCAGCAGCCAAGATTGTCGGGGACCCGACACTGAAGCTTTCTTT
TRBV9	TRBJ2-7	once	14	TRBD2	CASSSGGSTPEQYF	TGTGCCAGCAGCAGCGGGGGGTCCACTCCCGAGCAGTACTTC
TRBV11-1	TRBJ2-5	-	16	TRBD1	CASSLGTGGWQETQYF	TGTGCCAGCAGCTTGGGGACAGGAGGGTGGCAAGAGACCCAGTACTTC
TRBV18	TRBJ2-1	-	19	TRBD2	CASSPGLGMDFHSYNEQFF	TGTGCCAGCTCACCCGGACTAGGGATGGATTTTCACTCCTACAATGAGCAGTTCTTC
TRBV7-9	TRBJ2-1	-	14	-	CASSARTDYNEQFF	TGTGCCAGCAGCGCCCGGACTGACTACAATGAGCAGTTCTTC
TRBV11-2	TRBJ1-2	-	14	-	CASSLGTAVYGYTF	TGTGCCAGCAGCTTAGGGACAGCGGTCTATGGCTACACCTTC
TRBV10-2	TRBJ2-3	-	14	-	CASSESNFVDTQYF	TGCGCCAGCAGTGAGTCCAATTTTGTAGATACGCAGTATTTT
TRBV2	TRBJ2-7	-	17	-	CASSDSSFGRHPYEQYF	TGTGCCAGCAGTGATTCCAGTTTTGGGCGCCACCCCTATGAGCAGTACTTC
TRBV6-5	TRBJ1-5	-	15	TRBD1	CASRPGRGYNQPQHF	TGTGCCAGCAGACCCGGCAGGGGGTACAATCAGCCCCAGCATTTT
TRBV27	TRBJ2-7	-	13	-	CASSLIAGSEQYF	TGTGCCAGCAGTTTAATCGCGGGGAGCGAGCAGTACTTC
TRBV12-5	TRBJ1-1	-	14	-	CASGFGGMDTEAFF	TGTGCTAGTGGTTTTGGGGGTATGGACACTGAAGCTTTCTTT
TRBV5-1	TRBJ1-2	-	15	-	CASSGGDYINYGYTF	TGCGCCAGCAGTGGGGGAGACTATATTAACTATGGCTACACCTTC
TRBV5-4	TRBJ2-7	-	13	-	CASSPAPTTEQYF	TGTGCCAGCAGCCCAGCCCCTACGACAGAGCAGTACTTC
TRBV7-3	TRBJ2-7	-	15	-	CASSFDRGGGYEQYF	TGTGCCAGCAGCTTCGACAGGGGAGGGGGCTACGAGCAGTACTTC
TRBV9	TRBJ2-2	once	17	TRBD2	CASRGGASGKNTGELFF	TGTGCCAGCCGGGGAGGGGCTAGCGGAAAGAACACCGGGGAGCTGTTTTTT
TRBV27	TRBJ2-7	-	13	-	CASSPLGSDEQYF	TGTGCCAGCAGTCCCCTAGGGTCGGACGAGCAGTACTTC
TRBV10-1	TRBJ2-7	few	14	TRBD1	CASSGTGVPYEQYF	TGCGCCAGCAGCGGGACAGGGGTTCCCTACGAGCAGTACTTC
TRBV28	TRBJ1-1	-	15	-	CASSLDTPKYTEAFF	TGTGCCAGCAGTTTGGACACACCGAAATACACTGAAGCTTTCTTT
TRBV5-1	TRBJ2-3	-	16	-	CASSAGLLPASDTQYF	TGCGCCAGCAGCGCGGGACTGCTTCCCGCATCAGATACGCAGTATTTT
TRBV28	TRBJ2-7	-	14	-	CASRDSYPSYEQYF	TGTGCCAGCAGGGACAGTTACCCCTCCTACGAGCAGTACTTC
TRBV27	TRBJ2-3	-	15	TRBD2	CASSLLAGFTDTQYF	TGTGCCAGCAGTTTGCTAGCGGGGTTCACAGATACGCAGTATTTT
TRBV4-3	TRBJ2-6	-	18	-	CASSQDPPGYSGANVLTF	TGCGCCAGCAGCCAAGACCCCCCGGGTTACTCTGGGGCCAACGTCCTGACTTTC
TRBV18	TRBJ2-7	-	17	-	CASSPDKGTGRSYEQYF	TGTGCCAGCTCCCCCGATAAAGGGACCGGCCGCTCCTACGAGCAGTACTTC
TRBV5-1	TRBJ2-7	-	14	-	CASSPGTYSYEQYF	TGCGCCAGCAGCCCCGGGACATATAGCTACGAGCAGTACTTC
TRBV5-1	TRBJ2-2	-	15	TRBD2	CASSLASGSIGELFF	TGCGCCAGCAGCTTGGCCAGCGGGAGTATCGGGGAGCTGTTTTTT
TRBV7-9	TRBJ2-7	-	15	-	CASSSTFVGGYEQYF	TGTGCCAGCAGCTCTACCTTCGTCGGGGGATACGAGCAGTACTTC
TRBV6-4	TRBJ1-3	-	16	-	CASSDPKWGPGNTIYF	TGTGCCAGCAGTGACCCCAAATGGGGGCCCGGAAACACCATATATTTT
TRBV11-3	TRBJ2-1	once	15	TRBD1	CASSQTGTGHNEQFF	TGTGCCAGCAGCCAGACCGGGACAGGTCACAATGAGCAGTTCTTC
TRBV27	TRBJ2-3	-	14	TRBD2	CASSLASGEHTQYF	TGTGCCAGCAGTTTGGCTAGCGGGGAGCATACGCAGTATTTT
TRBV6-5	TRBJ2-2	-	12	-	CASSLLTGELFF	TGTGCCAGCAGTCTCCTCACCGGGGAGCTGTTTTTT
TRBV25-1	TRBJ2-1	-	12	-	CASSDEGNEQFF	TGTGCCAGCAGTGATGAGGGGAATGAGCAGTTCTTC
TRBV27	TRBJ2-1	-	14	-	CASRETGVWNEQFF	TGTGCCAGCAGGGAAACGGGAGTTTGGAATGAGCAGTTCTTC
TRBV18	TRBJ2-7	-	14	-	CASSPDQGYGEQYF	TGTGCCAGCTCACCAGATCAGGGGTACGGCGAGCAGTACTTC
TRBV27	TRBJ2-7	-	14	TRBD1	CASSSFDRGYEQYF	TGTGCCAGCAGTTCCTTCGACAGGGGATACGAGCAGTACTTC
TRBV5-1	TRBJ2-2	few	11	-	CASSFAGELFF	TGCGCCAGCAGCTTCGCCGGGGAGCTGTTTTTT
TRBV7-9	TRBJ2-1	-	15	-	CASSLVGTILIEQFF	TGTGCCAGCAGCTTAGTCGGCACTATCCTAATCGAGCAGTTCTTC
TRBV7-9	TRBJ2-1	-	15	-	CASSSGINSYNEQFF	TGTGCCAGCAGCTCGGGGATCAACTCCTACAATGAGCAGTTCTTC
TRBV19	TRBJ1-1	few	12	TRBD1	CASSDRGTEAFF	TGTGCCAGTAGTGACAGGGGCACTGAAGCTTTCTTT
TRBV6-1	TRBJ2-1	-	14	TRBD2	CASSDPSGANEQFF	TGTGCCAGCAGTGATCCGAGCGGGGCAAATGAGCAGTTCTTC
TRBV11-2	TRBJ2-7	once	16	-	CASLGRSKGRSDEQYF	TGTGCCAGCCTGGGGCGGTCAAAGGGGAGGAGCGACGAGCAGTACTTC
TRBV6-5	TRBJ2-7	few	14	-	CASSYNPDSYEQYF	TGTGCCAGCAGTTACAATCCGGACAGTTACGAGCAGTACTTC